These T cell receptor beta chains were read from a single sample in a study of spatial heterogeneity in lung cancer. One entry per CDR3 protein, called by TCRdb with MiXCR from the 5' RACE reads. The sample lists over 10,000 distinct CDR3 sequences, about 5% seen once, with 36% in the top ten. Sequenced material: lung tumor tissue, taken at surgery. The receptor set was obtained from a male donor with early-stage non-small cell lung cancer. The CDR3 runs from the conserved cysteine through the conserved F or W. The D gene is left open where the match is weak. Clone size, where shown, is once, few, many, or a class for clones that have expanded.

j_call,d_call,v_call,clone_size,cdr3_aa,cdr3_nt
TRBJ1-5,-,TRBV7-8,many,CASSPGGRGAQHF,TGTGCCAGCAGCCCCGGGGGGAGGGGCGCCCAGCATTTT
TRBJ2-5,-,TRBV7-3,many,CASSEIIHGTQYF,TGTGCCAGCAGCGAGATCATACATGGCACCCAGTACTTC
TRBJ2-3,-,TRBV5-6,many,CASSLGRRRTDTQYF,TGTGCCAGCAGCTTGGGGCGGAGACGCACAGATACGCAGTATTTT
TRBJ1-4,-,TRBV7-9,many,CASSWGDFEKLFF,TGTGCCAGCAGCTGGGGGGATTTTGAAAAACTGTTTTTT
TRBJ2-3,-,TRBV7-9,medium-sized,CASTFGQSTDTQYF,TGTGCCAGCACCTTCGGACAGTCCACAGATACGCAGTATTTT
TRBJ2-5,-,TRBV3-1,medium-sized,CASSQDSRPQETQYF,TGTGCCAGCAGCCAAGACAGTAGACCCCAAGAGACCCAGTACTTC
TRBJ2-3,-,TRBV20-1,-,CSARSGDGTDTQYF,TGCAGTGCCCGATCGGGGGATGGCACAGATACGCAGTATTTT
TRBJ2-7,TRBD1,TRBV20-1,many,CSAGDREYEQYF,TGCAGTGCGGGGGACAGGGAATACGAGCAGTACTTC
TRBJ2-3,TRBD1,TRBV29-1,many,CSVSGERTGVVDTQYF,TGCAGCGTTTCCGGGGAAAGAACAGGGGTGGTAGATACGCAGTATTTT
TRBJ2-7,-,TRBV7-6,many,CASSPRLSYEQYF,TGTGCCAGCAGCCCTAGGCTCTCCTACGAGCAGTACTTC
TRBJ2-3,-,TRBV29-1,many,CSVDSSFTDTQYF,TGCAGCGTTGATAGCAGCTTCACAGATACGCAGTATTTT
TRBJ2-3,-,TRBV5-1,many,CASSPTSTDTQYF,TGCGCCAGCAGCCCCACGTCCACAGATACGCAGTATTTT
TRBJ1-5,-,TRBV11-2,many,CASSREWGNNQPQHF,TGTGCCAGCAGCCGGGAATGGGGGAACAATCAGCCCCAGCATTTT
TRBJ1-3,-,TRBV30,many,CAWSTLRKPSGNTIYF,TGTGCCTGGAGTACCCTGCGGAAGCCCTCTGGAAACACCATATATTTT
TRBJ2-1,TRBD2,TRBV6-5,many,CASSLTRLAEQFF,TGTGCCAGCAGTCTCACAAGACTAGCCGAGCAGTTCTTC
TRBJ2-5,-,TRBV6-2/TRBV6-3,medium-sized,CASSLATLRGETQYF,TGTGCCAGCAGCCTCGCCACTTTAAGGGGAGAGACCCAGTACTTC
TRBJ1-4,TRBD1,TRBV6-1,many,CASSVGTGGNEKLFF,TGTGCCAGCAGTGTGGGGACAGGGGGAAATGAAAAACTGTTTTTT
TRBJ1-1,TRBD1,TRBV12-5,many,CASGPGQANTEAFF,TGTGCTAGTGGTCCGGGACAGGCTAACACTGAAGCTTTCTTT
TRBJ1-1,-,TRBV5-6,many,CASSFGQLNTEAFF,TGTGCCAGCAGCTTTGGACAGTTAAACACTGAAGCTTTCTTT
TRBJ2-1,TRBD2,TRBV7-3,many,CASSSHLAGGDEQFF,TGTGCCAGCAGCTCCCACCTAGCGGGGGGCGATGAGCAGTTCTTC
TRBJ2-1,-,TRBV7-2,many,CASSRYWGSDNEQFF,TGTGCCAGCAGCCGGTATTGGGGAAGTGACAATGAGCAGTTCTTC
TRBJ2-4,-,TRBV7-2,many,CASSRRAPGSIAKNIQYF,TGTGCCAGCTCCCGGAGGGCCCCGGGTTCCATAGCCAAAAACATTCAGTACTTC
TRBJ2-5,-,TRBV6-2/TRBV6-3,medium-sized,CASCHPAEAQYF,TGTGCCAGTTGCCACCCAGCGGAGGCCCAGTACTTC